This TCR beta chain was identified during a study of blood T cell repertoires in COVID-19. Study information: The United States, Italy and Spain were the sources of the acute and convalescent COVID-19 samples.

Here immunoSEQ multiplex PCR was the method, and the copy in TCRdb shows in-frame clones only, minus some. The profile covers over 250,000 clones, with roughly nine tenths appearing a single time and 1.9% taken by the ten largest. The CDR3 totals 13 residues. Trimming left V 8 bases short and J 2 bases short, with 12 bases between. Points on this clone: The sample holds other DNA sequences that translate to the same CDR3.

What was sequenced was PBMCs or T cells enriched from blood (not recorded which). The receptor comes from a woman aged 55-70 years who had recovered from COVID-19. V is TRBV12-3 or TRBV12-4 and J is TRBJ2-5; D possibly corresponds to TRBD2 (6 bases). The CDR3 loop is CASSLGGQETQYF. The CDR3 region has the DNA TGTGCCAGCTCCCTCGGGGGACAAGAGACCCAGTACTTC.